Below, one T cell receptor beta chain is given with its context. PCR was performed a second time for about 7 to 12 cycles using a sample-barcoded 5' primer and a J-beta primer mix. Each cDNA molecule received a tag from a template-switch adaptor that had 12 random nucleotides. TCRdb re-analysed the 5' RACE reads in MiXCR, keeping a single row per CDR3 protein. The data contain roughly 1,300,000 distinct CDR3 sequences, approximately 63% of them singletons. The J segment lost 3 bases and the V segment lost 6 bases, leaving 8 bases of the junction unmatched. Germline V gives CDR1 DFQATT, CDR2 SNEGSKA (reference sequence). This CDR3 is 14 amino acids long. The sample comes from a study of blood T cells in healthy people across ages. Those donating, healthy Caucasian individuals from Russia, were aged roughly 6 to 90.

The chain couples TRBV20-1 to TRBJ2-1; 7 bases align to TRBD1. This receptor was obtained from a man aged 18 to 29 in good health. Sequenced: blood. The chain's CDR3 is CSATDRAVYNEQFF. DNA for the CDR3: TGCAGTGCAACCGACAGGGCGGTCTACAATGAGCAGTTCTTC.